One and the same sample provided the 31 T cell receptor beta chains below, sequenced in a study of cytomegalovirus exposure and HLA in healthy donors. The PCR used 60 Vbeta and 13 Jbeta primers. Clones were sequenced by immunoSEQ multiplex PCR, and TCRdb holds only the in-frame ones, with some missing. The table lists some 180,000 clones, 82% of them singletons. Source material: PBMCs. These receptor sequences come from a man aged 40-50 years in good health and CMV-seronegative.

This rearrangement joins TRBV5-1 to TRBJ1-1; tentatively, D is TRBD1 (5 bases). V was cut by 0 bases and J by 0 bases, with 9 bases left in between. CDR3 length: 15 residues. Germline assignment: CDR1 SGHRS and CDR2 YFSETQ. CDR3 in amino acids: CASSLGLGLNTEAFF. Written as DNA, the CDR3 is TGCGCCAGCAGCTTGGGTCTGGGGCTGAACACTGAAGCTTTCTTT.

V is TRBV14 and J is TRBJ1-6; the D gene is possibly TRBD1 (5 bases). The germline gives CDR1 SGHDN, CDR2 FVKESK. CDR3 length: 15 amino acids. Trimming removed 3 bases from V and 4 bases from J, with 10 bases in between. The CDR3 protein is CASSQGQGYNSPLHF. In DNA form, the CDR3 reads TGTGCCAGCAGCCAGGGGCAGGGATATAATTCACCCCTCCACTTT. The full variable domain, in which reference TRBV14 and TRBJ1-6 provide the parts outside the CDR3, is EAGVTQFPSHSVIEKGQTVTLRCDPISGHDNLYWYRRVMGKEIKFLLHFVKESKQDESGMPNNRFLAERTGGTYSTLKVQPAELEDSGVYFCASSQGQGYNSPLHFGNGTRLTVT.

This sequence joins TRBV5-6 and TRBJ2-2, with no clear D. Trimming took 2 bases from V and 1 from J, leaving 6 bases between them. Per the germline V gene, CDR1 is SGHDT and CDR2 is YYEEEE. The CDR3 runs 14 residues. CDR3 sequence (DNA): TGTGCCAGCAGCTTATACGGGAACACCGGGGAGCTGTTTTTT. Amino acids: CASSLYGNTGELFF. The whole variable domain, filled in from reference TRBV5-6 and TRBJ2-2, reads DAGVTQSPTHLIKTRGQQVTLRCSPKSGHDTVSWYQQALGQGPQFIFQYYEEEERQRGNFPDRFSGHQFPNYSSELNVNALLLGDSALYLCASSLYGNTGELFFGEGSRLTVL.

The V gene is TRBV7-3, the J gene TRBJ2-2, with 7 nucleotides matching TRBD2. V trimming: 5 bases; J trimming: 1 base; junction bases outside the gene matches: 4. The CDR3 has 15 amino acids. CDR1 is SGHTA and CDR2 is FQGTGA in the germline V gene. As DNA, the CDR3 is TGTGCCAGCAGCCCCACGGGGGGGAACACCGGGGAGCTGTTTTTT. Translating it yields CASSPTGGNTGELFF.

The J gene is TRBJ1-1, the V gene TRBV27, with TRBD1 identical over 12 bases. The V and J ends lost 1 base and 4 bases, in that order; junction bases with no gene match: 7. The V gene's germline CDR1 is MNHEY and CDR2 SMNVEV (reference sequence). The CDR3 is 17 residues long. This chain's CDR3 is CASSLFGTGGATTEAFF. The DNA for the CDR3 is TGTGCCAGCAGTTTATTTGGGACAGGGGGCGCCACCACTGAAGCTTTCTTT.

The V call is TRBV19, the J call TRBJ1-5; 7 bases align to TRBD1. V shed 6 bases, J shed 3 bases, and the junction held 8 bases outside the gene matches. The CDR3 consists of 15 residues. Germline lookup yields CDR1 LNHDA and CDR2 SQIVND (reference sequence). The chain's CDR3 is CASRTQGPNNQPQHF. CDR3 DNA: TGTGCCAGTAGGACACAGGGGCCCAACAATCAGCCCCAGCATTTT.

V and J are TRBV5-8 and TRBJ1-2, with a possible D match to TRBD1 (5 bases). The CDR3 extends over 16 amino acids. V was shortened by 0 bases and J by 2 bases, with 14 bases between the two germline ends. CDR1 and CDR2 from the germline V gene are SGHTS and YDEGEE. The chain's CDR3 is CASSLEAGRQNYGYTF. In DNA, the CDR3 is TGTGCCAGCAGCTTGGAGGCGGGACGGCAGAACTATGGCTACACCTTC.

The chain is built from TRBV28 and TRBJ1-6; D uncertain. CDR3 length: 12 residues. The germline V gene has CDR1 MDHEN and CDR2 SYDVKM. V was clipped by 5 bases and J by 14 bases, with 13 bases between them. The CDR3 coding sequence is TGTGCCAGCAGTCCTCGCGGCGCGGCCCTCCACTTT. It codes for CASSPRGAALHF.

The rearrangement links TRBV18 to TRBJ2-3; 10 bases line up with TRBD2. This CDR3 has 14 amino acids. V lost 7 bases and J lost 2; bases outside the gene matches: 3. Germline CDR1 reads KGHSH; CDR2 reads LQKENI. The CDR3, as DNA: TGTGCCAGCTTAACTAGCGGGGACACAGATACGCAGTATTTT. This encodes CASLTSGDTDTQYF.

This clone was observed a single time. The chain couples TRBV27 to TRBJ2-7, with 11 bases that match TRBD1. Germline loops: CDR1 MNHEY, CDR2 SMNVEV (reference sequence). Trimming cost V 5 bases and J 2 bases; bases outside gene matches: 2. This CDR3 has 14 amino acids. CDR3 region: CASSRDRGTYEQYF. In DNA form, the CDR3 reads TGTGCCAGCAGTCGGGACAGGGGGACCTACGAGCAGTACTTC.

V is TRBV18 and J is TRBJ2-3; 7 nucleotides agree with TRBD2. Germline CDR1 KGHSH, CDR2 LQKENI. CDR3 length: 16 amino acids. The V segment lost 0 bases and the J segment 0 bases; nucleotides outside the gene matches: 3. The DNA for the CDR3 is TGTGCCAGCTCACCACCGTCCGGGGGGAGCACAGATACGCAGTATTTT. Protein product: CASSPPSGGSTDTQYF.

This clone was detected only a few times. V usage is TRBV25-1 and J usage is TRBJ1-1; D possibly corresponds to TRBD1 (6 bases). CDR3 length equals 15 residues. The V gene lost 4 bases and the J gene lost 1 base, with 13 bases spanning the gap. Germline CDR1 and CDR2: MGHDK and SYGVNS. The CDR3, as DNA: TGTGCCAGCAGTGCCAACAGGGTCGGGAACACTGAAGCTTTCTTT. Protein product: CASSANRVGNTEAFF.

Here the CDR3 DNA reads TGCGCCAGCAGCCCTGCGGGGGAGACCCAGTACTTC. Residues: CASSPAGETQYF. The rearrangement uses TRBV5-1 and TRBJ2-5; D might be TRBD2 (6 bases). CDR3 length: 12 amino acids. CDR1 is SGHRS, CDR2 YFSETQ, per germline. V was cut by 4 bases and J by 5 bases, with 9 bases left in between.

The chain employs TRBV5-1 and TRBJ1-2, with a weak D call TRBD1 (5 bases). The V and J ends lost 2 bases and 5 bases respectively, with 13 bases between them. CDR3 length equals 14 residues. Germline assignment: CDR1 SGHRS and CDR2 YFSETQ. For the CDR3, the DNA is TGCGCCAGCAGCTTCGTTGACAGTCAGTATGGCTACACCTTC. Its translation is CASSFVDSQYGYTF.

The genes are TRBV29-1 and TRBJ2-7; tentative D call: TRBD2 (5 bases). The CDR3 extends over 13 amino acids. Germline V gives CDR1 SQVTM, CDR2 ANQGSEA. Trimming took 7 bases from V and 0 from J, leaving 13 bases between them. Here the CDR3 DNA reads TGCAGCGGGATAGGGAGCTCCTCCTACGAGCAGTACTTC. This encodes CSGIGSSSYEQYF.

The CDR3 here is CASSLTGFQETQYF. The CDR3 nucleotides are TGCGCCAGCAGCTTAACGGGGTTTCAAGAGACCCAGTACTTC. The V and J genes are TRBV5-1 and TRBJ2-5, with D possibly matching TRBD2 (5 bases). From germline, CDR1 is SGHRS and CDR2 YFSETQ. The CDR3 totals 14 residues. The V end was cut by 2 bases, the J end by 2 bases, with 10 bases between.

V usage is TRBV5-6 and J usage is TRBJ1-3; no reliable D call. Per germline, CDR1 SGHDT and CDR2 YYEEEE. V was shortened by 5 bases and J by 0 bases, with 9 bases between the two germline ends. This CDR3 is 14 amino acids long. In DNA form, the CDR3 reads TGTGCCAGCAGGAGGCTTTCCTCTGGAAACACCATATATTTT. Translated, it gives CASRRLSSGNTIYF. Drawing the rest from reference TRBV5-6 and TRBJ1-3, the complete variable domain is DAGVTQSPTHLIKTRGQQVTLRCSPKSGHDTVSWYQQALGQGPQFIFQYYEEEERQRGNFPDRFSGHQFPNYSSELNVNALLLGDSALYLCASRRLSSGNTIYFGEGSWLTVV.

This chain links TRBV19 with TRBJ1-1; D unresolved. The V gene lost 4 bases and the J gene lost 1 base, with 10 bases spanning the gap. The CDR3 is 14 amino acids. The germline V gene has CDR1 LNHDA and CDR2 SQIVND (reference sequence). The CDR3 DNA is TGTGCCAGTAGTACCCTTCCGGGGAACACTGAAGCTTTCTTT. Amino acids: CASSTLPGNTEAFF.

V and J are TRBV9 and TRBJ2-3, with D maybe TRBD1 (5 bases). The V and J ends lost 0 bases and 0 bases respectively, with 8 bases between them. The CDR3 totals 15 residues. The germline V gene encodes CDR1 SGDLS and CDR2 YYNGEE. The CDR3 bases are TGTGCCAGCAGCGTAGGGACACTTAGCACAGATACGCAGTATTTT. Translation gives CASSVGTLSTDTQYF.

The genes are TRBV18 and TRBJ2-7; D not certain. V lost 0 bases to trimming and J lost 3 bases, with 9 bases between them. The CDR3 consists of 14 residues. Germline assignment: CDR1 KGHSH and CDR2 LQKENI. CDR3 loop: CASSPPVADYEQYF. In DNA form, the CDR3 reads TGTGCCAGCTCACCACCGGTGGCTGACTACGAGCAGTACTTC.

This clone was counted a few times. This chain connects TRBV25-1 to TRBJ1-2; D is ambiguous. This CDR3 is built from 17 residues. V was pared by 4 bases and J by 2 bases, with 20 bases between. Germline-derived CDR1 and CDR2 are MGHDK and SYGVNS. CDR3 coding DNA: TGTGCCAGCAGTGCTCAGTCGATGGCAGTCTCGAACTATGGCTACACCTTC. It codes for CASSAQSMAVSNYGYTF.

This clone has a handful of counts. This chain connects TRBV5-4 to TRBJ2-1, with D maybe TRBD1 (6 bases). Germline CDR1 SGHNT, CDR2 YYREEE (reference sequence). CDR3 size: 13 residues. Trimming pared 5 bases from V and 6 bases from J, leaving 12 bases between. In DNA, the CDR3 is TGTGCCAGCAGACAGGACAGTGTCAATGAGCAGTTCTTC. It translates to CASRQDSVNEQFF. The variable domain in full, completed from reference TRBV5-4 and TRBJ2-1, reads ETGVTQSPTHLIKTRGQQVTLRCSSQSGHNTVSWYQQALGQGPQFIFQYYREEENGRGNFPPRFSGLQFPNYSSELNVNALELDDSALYLCASRQDSVNEQFFGPGTRLTVL.

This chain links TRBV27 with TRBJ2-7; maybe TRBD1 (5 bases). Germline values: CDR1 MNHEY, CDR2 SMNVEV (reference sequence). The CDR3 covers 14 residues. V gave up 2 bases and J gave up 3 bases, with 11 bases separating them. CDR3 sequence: CASSLRGTHYEQYF. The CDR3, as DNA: TGTGCCAGCAGTTTAAGGGGAACCCACTACGAGCAGTACTTC.

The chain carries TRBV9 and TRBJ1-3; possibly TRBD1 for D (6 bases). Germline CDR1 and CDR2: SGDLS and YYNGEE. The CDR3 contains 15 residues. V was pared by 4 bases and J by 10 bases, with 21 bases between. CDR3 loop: CASSSTTGGRFTIYF. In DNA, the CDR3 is TGTGCCAGCAGCTCCACGACAGGAGGCCGTTTTACCATATATTTT.

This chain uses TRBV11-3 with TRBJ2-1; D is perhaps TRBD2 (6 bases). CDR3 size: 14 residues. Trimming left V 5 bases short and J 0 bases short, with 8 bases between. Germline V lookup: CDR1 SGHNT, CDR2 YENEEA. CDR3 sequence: CASSRGSSYNEQFF. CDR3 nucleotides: TGTGCCAGCAGCCGGGGGAGCTCCTACAATGAGCAGTTCTTC.

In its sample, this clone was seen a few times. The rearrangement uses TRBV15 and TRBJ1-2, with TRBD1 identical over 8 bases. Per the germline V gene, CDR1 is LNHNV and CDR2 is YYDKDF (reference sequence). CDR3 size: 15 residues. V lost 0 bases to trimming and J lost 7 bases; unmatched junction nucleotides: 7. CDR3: CATSRDGTGRSGYTF. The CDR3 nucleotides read TGTGCCACCAGCAGAGATGGGACAGGCAGGTCTGGCTACACCTTC.

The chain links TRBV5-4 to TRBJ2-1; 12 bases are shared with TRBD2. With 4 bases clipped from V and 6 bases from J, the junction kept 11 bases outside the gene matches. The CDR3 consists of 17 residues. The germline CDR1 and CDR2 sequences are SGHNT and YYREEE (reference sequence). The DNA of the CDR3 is TGTGCCAGCAGCATTCCCCTAGCGGGAGGGCCAATCAATGAGCAGTTCTTC. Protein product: CASSIPLAGGPINEQFF.

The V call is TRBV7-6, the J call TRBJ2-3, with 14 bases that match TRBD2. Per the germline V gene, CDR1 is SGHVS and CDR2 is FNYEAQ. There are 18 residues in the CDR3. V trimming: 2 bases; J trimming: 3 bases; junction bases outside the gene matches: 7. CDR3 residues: CASSLMGTSGGLTDTQYF. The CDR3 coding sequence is TGTGCCAGCAGCTTAATGGGGACTAGCGGGGGCCTGACAGATACGCAGTATTTT.

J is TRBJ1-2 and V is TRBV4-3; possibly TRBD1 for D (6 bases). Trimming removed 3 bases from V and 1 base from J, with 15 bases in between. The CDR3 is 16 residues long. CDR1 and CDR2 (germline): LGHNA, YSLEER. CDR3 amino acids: CASSQRTTGYNYGYTF. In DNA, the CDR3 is TGCGCCAGCAGCCAGAGAACGACAGGTTATAACTATGGCTACACCTTC.

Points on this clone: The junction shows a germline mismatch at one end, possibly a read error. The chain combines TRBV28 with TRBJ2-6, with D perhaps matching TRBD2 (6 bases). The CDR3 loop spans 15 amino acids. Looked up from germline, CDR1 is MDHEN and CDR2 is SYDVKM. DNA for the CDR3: TGTGCCGGCAGCGGAGGGCAGTCTGGGGCCAACGTCCTGACTTTC. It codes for CAGSGGQSGANVLTF. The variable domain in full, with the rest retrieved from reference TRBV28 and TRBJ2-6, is DVKVTQSSRYLVKRTGEKVFLECVQDMDHENMFWYRQDPGLGLRLIYFSYDVKMKEKGDIPEGYSVSREKKERFSLILESASTNQTSMYLCAGSGGQSGANVLTFGAGSRLTVL.

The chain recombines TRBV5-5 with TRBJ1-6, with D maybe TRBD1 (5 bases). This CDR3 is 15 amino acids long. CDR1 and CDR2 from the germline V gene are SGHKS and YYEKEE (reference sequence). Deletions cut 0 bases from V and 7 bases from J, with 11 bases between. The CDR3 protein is CASSLAQGLNSPLHF. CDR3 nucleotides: TGTGCCAGCAGCTTGGCCCAGGGCTTAAATTCACCCCTCCACTTT.